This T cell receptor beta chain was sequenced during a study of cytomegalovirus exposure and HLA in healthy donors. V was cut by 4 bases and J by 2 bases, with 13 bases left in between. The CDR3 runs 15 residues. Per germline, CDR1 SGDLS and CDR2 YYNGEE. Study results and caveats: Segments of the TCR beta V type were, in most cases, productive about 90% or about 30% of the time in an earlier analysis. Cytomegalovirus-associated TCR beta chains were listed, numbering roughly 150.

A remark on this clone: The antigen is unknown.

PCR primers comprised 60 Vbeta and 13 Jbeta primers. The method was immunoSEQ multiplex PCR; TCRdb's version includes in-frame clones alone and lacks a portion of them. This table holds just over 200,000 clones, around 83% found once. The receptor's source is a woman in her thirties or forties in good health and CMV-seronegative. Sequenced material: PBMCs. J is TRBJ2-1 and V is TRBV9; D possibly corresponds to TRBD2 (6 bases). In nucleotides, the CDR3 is TGTGCCAGCAGCTACGTAGCGGACCCCTACAATGAGCAGTTCTTC. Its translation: CASSYVADPYNEQFF.